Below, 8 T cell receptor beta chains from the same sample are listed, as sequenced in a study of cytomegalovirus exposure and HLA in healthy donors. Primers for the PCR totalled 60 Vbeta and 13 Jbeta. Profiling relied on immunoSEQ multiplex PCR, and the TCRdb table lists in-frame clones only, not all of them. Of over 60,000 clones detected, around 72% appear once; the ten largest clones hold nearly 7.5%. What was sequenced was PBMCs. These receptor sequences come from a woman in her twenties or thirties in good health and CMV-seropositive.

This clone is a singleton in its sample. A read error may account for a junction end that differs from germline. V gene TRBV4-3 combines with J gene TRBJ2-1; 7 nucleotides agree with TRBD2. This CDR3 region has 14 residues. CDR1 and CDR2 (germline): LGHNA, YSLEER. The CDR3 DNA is TGCGCCAGCAGCCAAGATATGAGGCTAGCGGTTAAAGTCTTC. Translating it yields CASSQDMRLAVKVF.

Here the CDR3 reads CASRETSGRASEQFF. For the CDR3, the DNA is TGTGCCAGCAGGGAGACTAGCGGGAGGGCCAGTGAGCAGTTCTTC. V usage is TRBV6-1 and J usage is TRBJ2-1; the match to TRBD2 covers 14 bases. The CDR3 is 15 amino acids. Germline-derived CDR1 and CDR2 are MNHNS and SASEGT. Trimming at V came to 6 bases and at J to 9 bases, leaving 7 bases not matched to a gene.

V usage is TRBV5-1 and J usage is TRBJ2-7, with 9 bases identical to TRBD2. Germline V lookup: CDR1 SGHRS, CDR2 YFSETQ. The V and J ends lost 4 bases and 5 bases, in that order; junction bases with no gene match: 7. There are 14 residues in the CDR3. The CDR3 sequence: CASSGMGLADEQYF. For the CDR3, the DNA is TGCGCCAGCAGCGGAATGGGACTAGCTGACGAGCAGTACTTC.

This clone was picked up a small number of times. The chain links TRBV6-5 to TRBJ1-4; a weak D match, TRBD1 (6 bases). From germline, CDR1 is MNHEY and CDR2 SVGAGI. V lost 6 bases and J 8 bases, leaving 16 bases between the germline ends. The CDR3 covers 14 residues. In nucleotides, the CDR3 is TGTGCCAGCAGGATATACAGGGATGGCGAAAAACTGTTTTTT. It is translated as CASRIYRDGEKLFF.

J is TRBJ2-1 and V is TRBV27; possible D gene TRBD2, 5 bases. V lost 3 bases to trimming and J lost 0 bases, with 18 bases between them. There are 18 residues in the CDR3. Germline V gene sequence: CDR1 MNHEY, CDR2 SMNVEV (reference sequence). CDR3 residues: CASSLTTSGGYSYNEQFF. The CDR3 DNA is TGTGCCAGCAGTTTGACGACCTCAGGCGGGTACTCCTACAATGAGCAGTTCTTC.

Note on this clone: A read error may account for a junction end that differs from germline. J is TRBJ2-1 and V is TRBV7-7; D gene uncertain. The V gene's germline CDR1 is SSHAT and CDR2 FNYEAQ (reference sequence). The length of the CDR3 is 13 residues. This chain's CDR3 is CASSLTTRTEQFF. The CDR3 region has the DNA TGTGCTAGCAGCTTGACAACCCGAACGGAGCAGTTCTTC.

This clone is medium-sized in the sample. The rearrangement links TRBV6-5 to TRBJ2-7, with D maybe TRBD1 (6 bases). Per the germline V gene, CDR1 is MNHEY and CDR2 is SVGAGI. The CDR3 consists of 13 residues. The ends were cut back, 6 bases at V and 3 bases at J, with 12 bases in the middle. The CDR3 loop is CASSRDRIYEQYF. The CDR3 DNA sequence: TGTGCCAGCAGCCGCGACAGGATCTACGAGCAGTACTTC.

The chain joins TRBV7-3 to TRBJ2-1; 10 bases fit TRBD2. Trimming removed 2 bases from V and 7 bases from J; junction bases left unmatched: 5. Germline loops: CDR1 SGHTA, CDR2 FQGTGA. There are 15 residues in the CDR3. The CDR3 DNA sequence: TGTGCCAGCAGCTTATTCCTAGCGGGAGTAAATGAGCAGTTCTTC. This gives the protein CASSLFLAGVNEQFF.